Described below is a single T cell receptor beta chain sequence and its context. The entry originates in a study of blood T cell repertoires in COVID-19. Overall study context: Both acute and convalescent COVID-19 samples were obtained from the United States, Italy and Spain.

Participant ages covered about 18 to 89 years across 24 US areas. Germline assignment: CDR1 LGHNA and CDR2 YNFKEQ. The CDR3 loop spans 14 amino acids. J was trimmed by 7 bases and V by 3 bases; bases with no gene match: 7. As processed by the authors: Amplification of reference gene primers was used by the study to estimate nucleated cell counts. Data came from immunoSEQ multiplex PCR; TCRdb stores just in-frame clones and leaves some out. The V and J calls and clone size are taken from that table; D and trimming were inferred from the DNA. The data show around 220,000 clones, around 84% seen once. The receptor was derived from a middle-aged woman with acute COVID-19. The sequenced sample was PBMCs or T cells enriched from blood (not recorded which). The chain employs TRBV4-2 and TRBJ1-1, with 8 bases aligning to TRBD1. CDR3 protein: CASSHRTGRNEAFF. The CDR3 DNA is TGTGCCAGCAGCCACCGGACAGGGCGAAATGAAGCTTTCTTT.